This T cell receptor (beta chain) emerged from a study of blood T cell repertoires in COVID-19. Background on the study: Nucleic acid was either cDNA or gDNA, and it came from T cells, B-cell-depleted T cells, or PBMCs.

This clone was detected only once. Symptom resolution, clearance, or two negative PCRs marked the recovered donors of Cohort 3. In the original processing: From reference gene primer amplification, estimates of nucleated cell counts were derived. Generated by immunoSEQ multiplex PCR, the TCRdb table keeps only in-frame clones and is missing some. V and J calls and clone size are those listed in that table; D and trimming were worked out from the DNA. This table holds some 460,000 clones, 87% found once. Trimming shortened V by 3 bases and J by 7 bases, and 10 bases separated the two germline ends. The CDR3 runs to 14 residues. CDR1 and CDR2 from the germline V gene are LNHNV and YYDKDF (reference sequence).

The TCR sequence derives from a young woman who had recovered from COVID-19. Sequencing input: PBMCs or T cells enriched from blood (not recorded which). The V gene is TRBV15, the J gene TRBJ1-6; tentative D call: TRBD1 (6 bases). Written as DNA, the CDR3 is TGTGCCACCAGCAGTACAAGGGGGAATTCACCCCTCCACTTT. Protein product: CATSSTRGNSPLHF.